This TCR beta chain was sequenced for a study of T-cell reconstitution after alpha-beta-depleted transplantation in children. During its preparation, the TCRbeta library received unique molecular identifiers. TCRdb passed the PCR reads through MiXCR, listing each CDR3 protein once. The sample lists more than 550,000 distinct CDR3 sequences; 8% to 11% were seen once. The V and J ends lost 1 base and 5 bases respectively, with 12 bases between them. Germline-derived CDR1 and CDR2 are LNHNV and YYDKDF (reference sequence). The CDR3 runs to 14 residues. The chain uses TRBV15 and TRBJ2-7, with D possibly matching TRBD1 (6 bases). The sequences come from PBMCs from the stem cell graft donor, collected from the stem cell graft. The TCR originated in a human donor who donated a stem cell graft to a child with acute myeloid leukemia. CDR3 DNA: TGTGCCACCAGCAGAGGAGGGGGTAGCGACGAGCAGTACTTC. It codes for CATSRGGGSDEQYF.